The rows below give T cell receptor beta chains drawn from one sample of a study of tumor and adjacent non-tumor tissue in lung cancer. One entry per CDR3 protein, called by TCRdb with MiXCR from the multiplex PCR reads. The table has over 35,000 distinct CDR3 sequences, less than 65% seen once. Material for sequencing was distant non-tumor lung tissue. Receptors originate from a man aged 50-59 years with non-small cell lung cancer. Both conserved end residues are part of each CDR3. Fields, in order: J gene, D gene, V gene, CDR3 protein. D genes are given only for firm matches.

>TRBJ1-4|NA|TRBV20-1
CSARASTNEKLFF
>TRBJ1-5|TRBD1|TRBV30
CAWRGQPSNQPQHF
>TRBJ2-3|NA|TRBV5-4
CASSFNGSADIQYF
>TRBJ2-7|NA|TRBV29-1
CSVESDSNEQYF
>TRBJ2-3|NA|TRBV6-5
CVSSYSMTRPDTQYF
>TRBJ2-3|NA|TRBV6-7
CATVTGGMNTQYF
>TRBJ2-6|NA|TRBV5-4
CASSFGGRGFGANVLTF
>TRBJ2-2|NA|TRBV6-6
CAINYTGTGEPFF
>TRBJ2-7|TRBD2|TRBV12-3/TRBV12-4
CAGSTTSGRVYEQYF
>TRBJ1-2|NA|TRBV5-6
CASSLRPWYQGGNYGYTF
>TRBJ1-1|NA|TRBV5-1
CASLGPENTEAFF
>TRBJ1-1|NA|TRBV5-1
CASSLAGRSTEAFF
>TRBJ1-4|NA|TRBV29-1
CSVARGEKLFF
>TRBJ1-4|NA|TRBV6-5
CASSYSGWTNEKLFF
>TRBJ2-3|TRBD1|TRBV30
CDWSAGQGAEDTQYF
>TRBJ2-6|NA|TRBV4-1
CASSQEVYPRGVSGANVLTF
>TRBJ2-3|NA|TRBV4-2
CASSRTIQVTQTYTQYF
>TRBJ2-7|TRBD2|TRBV20-1
CGGGGGGGLGEQYF
>TRBJ1-2|NA|TRBV10-3
CAFSGVLAGYTF
>TRBJ2-5|NA|TRBV6-1
CVSRKGPRETQYF
>TRBJ1-1|NA|TRBV4-1
CASSQERVPNTEAFF
>TRBJ1-5|NA|TRBV11-2
CAISLDPGAGQPQHF
>TRBJ2-7|TRBD2|TRBV20-1
CSAPRTSGSSYEQYF
>TRBJ2-7|TRBD2|TRBV10-2
CTSSDGTNGPYEQYF
>TRBJ2-1|NA|TRBV10-3
CAISARGSSSNEQLF
>TRBJ2-3|TRBD2|TRBV6-5
CASSSSGSIANTQYF
>TRBJ2-7|NA|TRBV11-2
CASSSTGSGVYEQYF
>TRBJ2-7|TRBD1|TRBV29-1
CSVGDSCEQYF
>TRBJ2-2|NA|TRBV6-5
CASRGWGFLGRTGELFF
>TRBJ1-4|TRBD1|TRBV4-1
CASSQDRGPEKLFF
>TRBJ2-1|TRBD1|TRBV5-1
CASSFRQGHSYNEQFF
>TRBJ2-3|TRBD2|TRBV6-1
CAISEASGGATDTQYF
>TRBJ2-2|NA|TRBV6-5
CAGRGALNTGELFF
>TRBJ2-3|NA|TRBV4-2
CASSQVVTASYITDTQYF
>TRBJ2-2|TRBD2|TRBV30
CAWKPFAGVGTGELFF
>TRBJ2-3|TRBD2|TRBV4-2
CASSTEGLAGGRGTDTQYF
>TRBJ2-5|TRBD1|TRBV7-9
CASSPPGQQETQYF
>TRBJ1-3|NA|TRBV11-2
CTSSLEQGRGRSTIYF
>TRBJ2-3|NA|TRBV5-8
CARSLAATDTQYF
>TRBJ1-6|TRBD1|TRBV29-1
CSVSRTGGNSPLHF
>TRBJ2-7|TRBD2|TRBV20-1
CSAIPGGDGERYF
>TRBJ2-7|NA|TRBV28
CASSTNRPLGDYEQYF
>TRBJ2-5|NA|TRBV5-1
CASSLASLQETQYF
>TRBJ1-1|NA|TRBV30
CAWSVLVERAFF
>TRBJ2-7|TRBD2|TRBV10-3
CATTPSGGNSCEQYF
>TRBJ2-7|NA|TRBV20-1
CSASGEGISYEQYF
>TRBJ2-2|NA|TRBV6-5
CASSYSAGLVGGELFF
>TRBJ2-7|NA|TRBV4-2
CASSHGLTSRVQYF
>TRBJ2-2|TRBD2|TRBV4-1
CAISQELRLAGWTWELFF
>TRBJ2-1|NA|TRBV4-1
CAGNPWIAEAYEQFF
>TRBJ2-7|NA|TRBV11-2
CASSQDSLFSEQYF
>TRBJ1-6|NA|TRBV11-2
CASSKTVYNSPLHF
>TRBJ2-7|TRBD1|TRBV6-5
CASSFNRGSHEQYF